These 17 T cell receptor beta chains share one sample of origin, sequenced in a study of cytomegalovirus exposure and HLA in healthy donors. With 60 Vbeta and 13 Jbeta primers, the PCR was carried out. Repertoires were generated with immunoSEQ multiplex PCR, while TCRdb's copy carries only in-frame clones and drops some. The profile shows 150,000 to 200,000 clones, around four fifths of them singletons. The sequenced material came from PBMCs. The receptors were gathered from a man aged 50 or older in good health and CMV-seropositive.

The J gene is TRBJ2-2, the V gene TRBV2; TRBD1 aligns across 8 bases. The CDR3 is 14 amino acids. CDR1 and CDR2 from the germline V gene are SNHLY and FYNNEI. V gave up 4 bases and J gave up 4 bases; unmatched junction bases: 2. CDR3 sequence: CASSVTGGTGELFF. Here the CDR3 DNA reads TGTGCCAGCAGTGTTACAGGGGGCACCGGGGAGCTGTTTTTT.

The CDR3 region is CASSLALADEKLFF. The CDR3 nucleotides are TGCGCCAGCAGCTTGGCTCTCGCGGATGAAAAACTGTTTTTT. The chain carries TRBV5-1 and TRBJ1-4, with D uncertain. The germline V and J ends were trimmed by 0 bases and 6 bases, with 9 bases remaining between them. Germline V gene data show CDR1 as SGHRS and CDR2 as YFSETQ. CDR3 length equals 14 residues.

This clone was counted between two and nine times. One end of the junction is discordant with germline, which a read error may explain. V and J are TRBV7-9 and TRBJ2-5; D possibly corresponds to TRBD1 (5 bases). This CDR3 is built from 15 residues. CDR1 and CDR2 from the germline V gene are SEHNR and FQNEAQ (reference sequence). CDR3 bases: TGTTCCAGCAGCTTAGGGTCAGGGTACCAAGAGACCCAGTACTTC. Its translation: CSSSLGSGYQETQYF.

J is TRBJ1-3 and V is TRBV6-5; no reliable D call. CDR3 length: 14 residues. CDR1 and CDR2 (germline): MNHEY, SVGAGI. V lost 2 bases, J lost 5 bases, and 10 bases lay in between. The chain's CDR3 is CASSYGQARNTIYF. CDR3 nucleotides: TGTGCCAGCAGTTACGGCCAGGCCAGAAACACCATATATTTT.

V and J are TRBV2 and TRBJ2-7, with 7 bases lining up with TRBD2. Trimming at V came to 7 bases and at J to 3 bases, leaving 9 bases not matched to a gene. The CDR3 is made up of 14 amino acids. CDR1 is SNHLY and CDR2 is FYNNEI in the germline V gene. CDR3 amino acids: CASMREGGIYEQYF. The CDR3 bases are TGTGCCAGCATGAGGGAGGGAGGGATCTACGAGCAGTACTTC.

V usage is TRBV5-1 and J usage is TRBJ2-4, with 8 bases fitting TRBD2. This CDR3 is built from 15 residues. Germline V lookup: CDR1 SGHRS, CDR2 YFSETQ. The junction had 8 bases not matched to a gene; V was cut back by 4 bases and J by 5 bases. The CDR3 is CASSSSGESQNIQYF. The DNA for the CDR3 is TGCGCCAGCAGCAGTAGCGGGGAAAGCCAAAACATTCAGTACTTC.

The chain combines TRBV7-2 with TRBJ2-2; 10 bases line up with TRBD2. This CDR3 is 19 amino acids long. J lost 0 bases, V lost 3 bases, and 10 bases had no gene match. Per germline, CDR1 SGHTA and CDR2 FQGNSA. The CDR3 sequence is CASSFTWTSGIANTGELFF. The CDR3 DNA follows: TGTGCCAGCAGCTTTACGTGGACTAGCGGAATCGCGAACACCGGGGAGCTGTTTTTT.

Only a few counts were recorded for this clone. V is TRBV18 and J is TRBJ2-2; TRBD2 matches at 8 bases. CDR3 size: 17 residues. Germline CDR1 KGHSH, CDR2 LQKENI. The V segment lost 0 bases and the J segment 0 bases; nucleotides outside the gene matches: 3. DNA for the CDR3: TGTGCCAGCTCACCACCCGAACTAGCGGCGAACACCGGGGAGCTGTTTTTT. It encodes CASSPPELAANTGELFF. The full variable domain, completed using reference TRBV18 and TRBJ2-2, is NAGVMQNPRHLVRRRGQEARLRCSPMKGHSHVYWYRQLPEEGLKFMVYLQKENIIDESGMPKERFSAEFPKEGPSILRIQQVVRGDSAAYFCASSPPELAANTGELFFGEGSRLTVL.

V gene TRBV5-4 combines with J gene TRBJ2-1; possible D gene TRBD2, 5 bases. The germline V gene encodes CDR1 SGHNT and CDR2 YYREEE (reference sequence). Trimming left V 3 bases short and J 3 bases short, with 10 bases between. The CDR3 spans 14 residues. In DNA, the CDR3 is TGTGCCAGCAGCTCGGAGGACCTCTACAATGAGCAGTTCTTC. Its protein is CASSSEDLYNEQFF.

CDR3 bases: TGTGCCTGGAGTGTCGCGGGGTGGAGGGAGCTGTTTTTT. Its translation: CAWSVAGWRELFF. The chain is built from TRBV30 and TRBJ2-2; possible D gene TRBD2, 6 bases. V was trimmed by 0 bases and J by 9 bases, leaving 11 bases between them. The CDR3 runs to 13 residues. The germline CDR1 and CDR2 sequences are GTSNPN and SVGIG (reference sequence).

The chain recombines TRBV27 with TRBJ2-3; 10 nucleotides match TRBD2. The ends lost 4 bases at V and 1 base at J; junction bases unmatched: 5. The CDR3 covers 16 residues. Germline-derived CDR1 and CDR2 are MNHEY and SMNVEV (reference sequence). CDR3 amino acids: CASSSLAGDGTDTQYF. The CDR3 bases are TGTGCCAGCAGTTCCCTAGCGGGGGATGGCACAGATACGCAGTATTTT.

The chain links TRBV2 to TRBJ2-1, with 9 bases that match TRBD2. The germline gives CDR1 SNHLY, CDR2 FYNNEI. The CDR3 has 14 amino acids. The V gene end was trimmed by 7 bases and the J gene end by 10 bases; junction bases not matched to a gene: 11. CDR3 sequence reads: CASKERGESGEQFF. CDR3 DNA sequence: TGTGCCAGCAAAGAGCGGGGGGAATCAGGGGAGCAGTTCTTC. Complete variable domain (other parts from reference TRBV2 and TRBJ2-1): EPEVTQTPSHQVTQMGQEVILRCVPISNHLYFYWYRQILGQKVEFLVSFYNNEISEKSEIFDDQFSVERPDGSNFTLKIRSTKLEDSAMYFCASKERGESGEQFFGPGTRLTVL.

This clone has more than one count but fewer than ten. This sequence joins TRBV2 and TRBJ2-3, with TRBD1 matching 9 bases. The trim removed 10 bases at V and 2 bases at J, leaving 7 bases unmatched. There are 14 residues in the CDR3. Germline V gene data show CDR1 as SNHLY and CDR2 as FYNNEI. The chain's CDR3 is CATGPQGATDTQYF. DNA for the CDR3: TGTGCCACCGGACCACAGGGGGCCACAGATACGCAGTATTTT.

As for this clone: One end of the junction is discordant with germline, which a read error may explain. This CDR3 reads CASSQDHLAKNIQCF. The DNA for the CDR3 is TGCGCCAGCAGCCAAGACCATCTAGCCAAAAACATTCAGTGCTTC. The gene calls are TRBV4-3 and TRBJ2-4; tentative D call: TRBD2 (5 bases). The CDR3 is made up of 15 amino acids. CDR1 is LGHNA, CDR2 YSLEER, per germline.

This rearrangement joins TRBV2 to TRBJ1-5; 9 nucleotides match TRBD1. The CDR3 has 14 residues. The ends lost 6 bases at V and 6 bases at J; junction bases unmatched: 6. The V gene's germline CDR1 is SNHLY and CDR2 FYNNEI. The CDR3 DNA reads TGTGCCAGCAGAACAGGGGGCTCAGGTCAGCCCCAGCATTTT. Protein sequence: CASRTGGSGQPQHF.

The sample holds a few counts of this clone. The J gene is TRBJ1-1, the V gene TRBV7-9; perhaps TRBD1 as D (5 bases). The CDR3 contains 15 residues. V shed 5 bases and J shed 3 bases, with 16 bases lying between them. Germline CDR1 and CDR2: SEHNR and FQNEAQ (reference sequence). CDR3 in amino acids: CASSRGGIGDTEAFF. In nucleotides, the CDR3 is TGTGCCAGCAGCCGCGGGGGGATAGGGGACACTGAAGCTTTCTTT.

This chain joins TRBV7-2 and TRBJ2-7, with 8 nucleotides matching TRBD2. Looked up from germline, CDR1 is SGHTA and CDR2 is FQGNSA. The CDR3 is 14 residues long. After removal of 5 bases from V and 2 bases from J, the junction contained 5 bases not matched to a gene. The CDR3 is CASSRMGLAYEQYF. The CDR3 DNA sequence: TGTGCCAGCAGCCGGATGGGACTAGCCTACGAGCAGTACTTC.